Listed below are T cell receptor beta chains from one sample, sequenced in a study of beta chain features in type 1 diabetes. The protocol was immunoSEQ multiplex PCR, while the TCRdb copy is restricted to in-frame clones and leaves out a portion. The sample records some 660,000 clones, more than 12% being singletons. The sequenced sample consisted of naive CD4+ T cells from blood. These receptors all stem from a man between 18 and 29 years old with type 1 diabetes. CDR3s include the opening cysteine and the closing phenylalanine or tryptophan. The D gene is left open where the match is weak. The size entry is marked missing in some rows and otherwise reads once, few, many or a size class.

>TRBJ2-5|TRBV2|NA|13|NA
CASRRDRQETQYF
TGTGCCAGCAGGCGGGACCGCCAAGAGACCCAGTACTTC
>TRBJ1-5|TRBV19|NA|13|few
CASSSTRYQPQHF
TGTGCCAGTAGCTCGACACGCTATCAGCCCCAGCATTTT
>TRBJ2-3|TRBV7-2|NA|15|few
CASSFPATTRDTQYF
TGTGCCAGCAGCTTCCCGGCGACCACGAGAGATACGCAGTATTTT
>TRBJ2-1|TRBV7-2|TRBD2|16|NA
CASSPSSGGAYNEQFF
TGTGCCAGCAGCCCATCATCGGGAGGCGCCTACAATGAGCAGTTCTTC
>TRBJ1-2|TRBV10-3|NA|15|NA
CAITGELGGMYGYTF
TGTGCCATCACAGGGGAGTTAGGTGGGATGTATGGCTACACCTTC
>TRBJ2-6|TRBV5-1|NA|16|NA
CASSLATGSGANVLTF
TGCGCCAGCAGCTTGGCCACGGGCTCTGGGGCCAACGTCCTGACTTTC
>TRBJ1-1|TRBV6-6|TRBD1|12|NA
CASSDRDTEAFF
TGTGCCAGCAGCGACAGGGACACTGAAGCTTTCTTT
>TRBJ2-3|TRBV30|TRBD1|12|few
CALDRSTDTQYF
TGTGCCTTGGACAGGAGCACAGATACGCAGTATTTT
>TRBJ1-5|TRBV15|TRBD1|15|NA
CATSRDMTGYQPQHF
TGTGCCACCAGCAGAGATATGACAGGGTATCAGCCCCAGCATTTT
>TRBJ2-5|TRBV18|NA|13|NA
CASSPGRSETQYF
TGTGCCAGCTCACCAGGAAGGTCGGAGACCCAGTACTTC
>TRBJ2-7|TRBV18|NA|16|NA
CASSPLSPHPSYEQYF
TGTGCCAGCTCTCCACTCAGCCCGCACCCCTCCTACGAGCAGTACTTC
>TRBJ2-3|TRBV5-4|NA|15|NA
CASSLDLSGTDTQYF
TGTGCCAGCAGCTTGGACCTCTCTGGTACAGATACGCAGTATTTT
>TRBJ2-2|TRBV7-6|NA|15|NA
CASSLVQQNTGELFF
TGTGCCAGCAGCTTAGTACAGCAGAACACCGGGGAGCTGTTTTTT
>TRBJ2-7|TRBV5-6|NA|14|NA
CASTLGRNSYEQYF
TGTGCCAGCACCCTAGGACGGAACTCCTACGAGCAGTACTTC
>TRBJ2-7|TRBV27|NA|17|NA
CASSFGVVSGGLYEQYF
TGTGCCAGCAGTTTTGGCGTCGTGTCCGGAGGTTTGTACGAGCAGTACTTC
>TRBJ2-1|TRBV5-4|NA|12|NA
CASSLSQGPQFF
TGTGCCAGCAGCTTGTCACAGGGACCTCAGTTCTTC
>TRBJ1-1|TRBV2|TRBD1|13|few
CASSVGQETEAFF
TGTGCCAGCAGTGTGGGACAGGAGACTGAAGCTTTCTTT
>TRBJ1-2|TRBV6-5|TRBD1|13|once
CASTRGARYGYTF
TGTGCCAGCACCAGGGGGGCGCGGTATGGCTACACCTTC
>TRBJ1-2|TRBV11-1|TRBD1|15|NA
CASSAGQGHRYGYTF
TGTGCCAGCAGCGCTGGACAGGGCCATCGCTATGGCTACACCTTC
>TRBJ2-5|TRBV4-2|NA|13|NA
CASSQGPQETQYF
TGTGCCAGCAGCCAAGGGCCTCAAGAGACCCAGTACTTC
>TRBJ1-1|TRBV5-1|NA|15|NA
CASSDPRGLNTEAFF
TGCGCCAGCAGCGATCCTCGGGGGTTGAACACTGAAGCTTTCTTT
>TRBJ1-1|TRBV7-9|TRBD1|14|NA
CASSLGKGATEAFF
TGTGCCAGCAGCTTGGGAAAGGGGGCAACTGAAGCTTTCTTT
>TRBJ1-5|TRBV7-9|TRBD1|14|few
CASSVGTGQQPQHF
TGTGCCAGCAGCGTCGGGACAGGGCAACAGCCCCAGCATTTT
>TRBJ2-5|TRBV4-3|NA|15|few
CASSQGQGQDETQYF
TGCGCCAGCAGCCAAGGGCAGGGACAAGACGAGACCCAGTACTTC
>TRBJ2-5|TRBV19|NA|13|few
CASSGGEQETQYF
TGTGCCAGTAGCGGGGGCGAGCAAGAGACCCAGTACTTC
>TRBJ2-7|TRBV5-1|NA|13|NA
CASSLTGNSEQYF
TGCGCCAGCAGCTTGACAGGGAACAGCGAGCAGTACTTC
>TRBJ1-4|TRBV15|TRBD1|15|few
CATSGKGALNEKLFF
TGTGCCACCAGCGGGAAGGGGGCTTTGAATGAAAAACTGTTTTTT
>TRBJ2-5|TRBV5-1|TRBD1|13|few
CASSGTGKETQYF
TGCGCCAGCAGTGGGACAGGAAAAGAGACCCAGTACTTC
>TRBJ1-1|TRBV2|NA|12|NA
CASRPGTTEAFF
TGTGCCAGCAGGCCGGGGACTACTGAAGCTTTCTTT
>TRBJ2-7|TRBV7-2|NA|15|few
CASSLASGYSYEQYF
TGTGCCAGCAGCTTAGCCAGCGGATACTCCTACGAGCAGTACTTC
>TRBJ2-1|TRBV2|NA|12|NA
CASSEWDGEQFF
TGTGCCAGCAGTGAATGGGACGGTGAGCAGTTCTTC
>TRBJ2-5|TRBV5-1|NA|14|few
CASSPGSLGETQYF
TGCGCCAGCAGCCCCGGTAGTCTTGGAGAGACCCAGTACTTC
>TRBJ2-4|TRBV9|NA|13|NA
CASSVDLGDIQYF
TGTGCCAGCAGCGTAGATTTGGGGGACATTCAGTACTTC
>TRBJ2-5|TRBV10-3|TRBD1|16|NA
CAISESRGLAQETQYF
TGTGCCATCAGTGAGTCGAGGGGGCTTGCTCAAGAGACCCAGTACTTC
>TRBJ2-1|TRBV11-2|NA|13|NA
CASSWSDYNEQFF
TGTGCCAGCAGCTGGTCTGATTACAATGAGCAGTTCTTC
>TRBJ2-7|TRBV18|TRBD1|15|few
CASSPPGQGNYEQYF
TGTGCCAGCTCACCACCGGGACAGGGGAACTACGAGCAGTACTTC
>TRBJ2-5|TRBV30|NA|14|few
CAWTPPRWRETQYF
TGTGCCTGGACCCCCCCACGTTGGCGAGAGACCCAGTACTTC
>TRBJ2-1|TRBV5-1|TRBD1|15|NA
CASSSRDREVDEQFF
TGCGCCAGCAGCTCCCGGGACAGGGAGGTGGATGAGCAGTTCTTC
>TRBJ1-2|TRBV28|NA|14|NA
CASSFPGTNYGYTF
TGTGCCAGCAGTTTCCCAGGGACTAACTATGGCTACACCTTC
>TRBJ2-3|TRBV14|NA|14|NA
CASSQRFGGDTQYF
TGTGCCAGCAGCCAACGGTTTGGTGGAGATACGCAGTATTTT
>TRBJ2-7|TRBV7-3|TRBD2|15|NA
CASSPSRGGSDEQYF
TGTGCCAGCAGCCCCTCCCGGGGGGGCTCTGACGAGCAGTACTTC
>TRBJ1-2|TRBV5-6|NA|14|NA
CASSLGSGKIGYTF
TGTGCCAGCAGCTTGGGATCCGGGAAAATTGGCTACACCTTC
>TRBJ2-1|TRBV7-2|TRBD2|14|few
CASSYERGDNEQFF
TGTGCCAGCAGTTACGAACGGGGGGACAATGAGCAGTTCTTC
>TRBJ1-2|TRBV5-4|NA|14|NA
CASRITGENYGYTF
TGTGCCAGCAGAATTACCGGGGAGAACTATGGCTACACCTTC
>TRBJ2-7|TRBV9|NA|14|few
CASRFGGARNEQYF
TGTGCCAGCAGGTTCGGAGGCGCGAGGAACGAGCAGTACTTC
>TRBJ2-5|TRBV28|TRBD2|15|NA
CASSGTSGGQETQYF
TGTGCCAGCAGTGGGACTAGCGGGGGGCAAGAGACCCAGTACTTC
>TRBJ1-5|TRBV30|TRBD1|14|NA
CAWSPGQAAQPQHF
TGTGCCTGGAGTCCCGGACAGGCTGCTCAGCCCCAGCATTTT
>TRBJ2-1|TRBV6-5|TRBD2|16|NA
CASSYSGGSTYNEQFF
TGTGCCAGCAGTTACTCGGGCGGGAGCACCTACAATGAGCAGTTCTTC
>TRBJ2-5|TRBV2|TRBD1|14|few
CASSVPGDRETQYF
TGTGCCAGCAGTGTACCAGGGGACAGGGAGACCCAGTACTTC
>TRBJ1-2|TRBV2|TRBD1|14|few
CASSSFVEGARYTF
TGTGCCAGCAGTTCCTTCGTCGAGGGGGCGCGTTACACCTTC
>TRBJ2-7|TRBV27|NA|13|few
CASSLGFSYEQYF
TGTGCCAGCAGCCTGGGCTTCTCCTACGAGCAGTACTTC
>TRBJ2-3|TRBV15|TRBD2|18|NA
CATSREGGLAESTDTQYF
TGTGCCACCAGCAGAGAAGGAGGACTAGCGGAAAGCACAGATACGCAGTATTTT
>TRBJ1-4|TRBV6-5|TRBD1|14|NA
CASRQQGTTEKLFF
TGTGCCAGCAGGCAACAGGGGACTACTGAAAAACTGTTTTTT
>TRBJ2-1|TRBV7-9|NA|12|few
CASSPAGHEQFF
TGTGCCAGCAGCCCCGCCGGGCATGAGCAGTTCTTC
>TRBJ2-5|TRBV29-1|NA|12|few
CSVAGAQETQYF
TGCAGCGTCGCCGGAGCGCAAGAGACCCAGTACTTC